Listed here are 10 T cell receptor beta chains from one sample, sequenced in a study of OX40 agonist ivuxolimab in advanced cancers. Data came from immunoSEQ multiplex PCR; TCRdb stores just in-frame clones and leaves some out. The sample shows about 86,000 clones, 70% to 90% of them seen only once. The sequenced sample was CD4+ or CD8+ T cells sorted from blood, obtained in a trial of the OX40 agonist ivuxolimab. The receptors stem from an adult with an advanced solid tumor such as melanoma, head and neck, liver or kidney cancer.

With regard to this clone: One junction end does not reproduce the germline sequence, and a read error may be involved. Here the CDR3 reads CASVAGTGGEELFF. The CDR3 DNA reads TGTGCCAGCGTTGCCGGGACAGGGGGTGAAGAACTGTTTTTT. This chain connects TRBV5-5 to TRBJ1-4; TRBD1 agrees at 11 bases. The CDR3 extends over 14 amino acids. Germline CDR1 reads SGHKS; CDR2 reads YYEKEE (reference sequence).

This clone was observed a handful of times. The chain combines TRBV18 with TRBJ2-1, with 7 bases aligning to TRBD1. This CDR3 contains 18 residues. V dropped 1 base and J dropped 1; count of bases not matched to a gene: 10. Germline loops: CDR1 KGHSH, CDR2 LQKENI. This chain's CDR3 is CASSPRGAGGASYNEQFF. CDR3 in DNA: TGTGCCAGCTCACCACGTGGGGCAGGGGGAGCGTCCTACAATGAGCAGTTCTTC. The whole variable domain, remainder taken from reference TRBV18 and TRBJ2-1, is NAGVMQNPRHLVRRRGQEARLRCSPMKGHSHVYWYRQLPEEGLKFMVYLQKENIIDESGMPKERFSAEFPKEGPSILRIQQVVRGDSAAYFCASSPRGAGGASYNEQFFGPGTRLTVL.

This clone turned up a few times. The same CDR3 arises from other DNA sequences in this sample as well. This sequence joins TRBV28 and TRBJ1-5; 7 positions agree with TRBD1. J gave up 5 bases and V 5 bases, and 6 bases lay outside the gene matches. The CDR3 length is 14 residues. The germline gives CDR1 MDHEN, CDR2 SYDVKM. The CDR3 here is CASSPGTAYQPQHF. CDR3 DNA: TGTGCCAGCAGTCCTGGGACAGCTTATCAGCCCCAGCATTTT. The full variable domain, in which reference TRBV28 and TRBJ1-5 provide the parts outside the CDR3, is DVKVTQSSRYLVKRTGEKVFLECVQDMDHENMFWYRQDPGLGLRLIYFSYDVKMKEKGDIPEGYSVSREKKERFSLILESASTNQTSMYLCASSPGTAYQPQHFGDGTRLSIL.

The chain couples TRBV6-6 to TRBJ2-1; 12 bases map to TRBD2. The trim removed 6 bases at V and 1 base at J, leaving 4 bases unmatched. Germline CDR1 reads MNHNY; CDR2 reads SVGAGI (reference sequence). The CDR3 spans 16 residues. For the CDR3, the DNA is TGTGCCAGCAGAGGACTAGCGGGGACATCCTACAATGAGCAGTTCTTC. This sequence encodes CASRGLAGTSYNEQFF.

The rearrangement joins TRBV4-3 to TRBJ2-7, with a tentative D call TRBD2 (5 bases). The germline gives CDR1 LGHNA, CDR2 YSLEER. V was trimmed by 3 bases and J by 2 bases, leaving 8 bases between them. The CDR3 consists of 13 residues. CDR3 protein: CASSQDFTYEQYF. CDR3 DNA: TGCGCCAGCAGCCAGGACTTCACCTACGAGCAGTACTTC.

This clone was recorded a few times. The J gene is TRBJ1-1, the V gene TRBV9, with D hard to call. Deletions cut 0 bases from V and 5 bases from J, with 11 bases between. Germline V lookup: CDR1 SGDLS, CDR2 YYNGEE. The CDR3 is made up of 14 amino acids. The CDR3 region has the DNA TGTGCCAGCAGCGTAGGAGTGCAAGGGACTGAAGCTTTCTTT. Its protein is CASSVGVQGTEAFF.

The gene calls are TRBV7-9 and TRBJ1-5; 7 bases fit TRBD1. With V trimmed by 4 bases and J by 5 bases, 5 bases remained unmatched. Germline values: CDR1 SEHNR, CDR2 FQNEAQ (reference sequence). CDR3 length: 14 amino acids. The CDR3 loop is CASSSGTAYQPQHF. The CDR3 DNA sequence: TGTGCCAGCAGCTCCGGGACAGCCTATCAGCCCCAGCATTTT.

The DNA of the CDR3 is TGCGCCAGCAGTGGGACGTACACCGTGAACACTGAAGCTTTCTTT. This codes for CASSGTYTVNTEAFF. The V call is TRBV5-1, the J call TRBJ1-1, with a tentative D call TRBD1 (5 bases). The germline CDR1 and CDR2 sequences are SGHRS and YFSETQ. This CDR3 region has 15 residues. V lost 5 bases and J 0 bases, leaving 14 bases between the germline ends.

The chain has TRBV28 and TRBJ2-7, with a tentative D call TRBD1 (5 bases). Trimming took 2 bases from V and 3 from J, leaving 8 bases between them. Per the germline V gene, CDR1 is MDHEN and CDR2 is SYDVKM. This CDR3 contains 13 residues. CDR3 nucleotide sequence: TGTGCCAGCAGTTTAGGCGACAGCTACGAGCAGTACTTC. Protein product: CASSLGDSYEQYF. Combining the CDR3 with reference TRBV28 and TRBJ2-7 gives the whole variable domain DVKVTQSSRYLVKRTGEKVFLECVQDMDHENMFWYRQDPGLGLRLIYFSYDVKMKEKGDIPEGYSVSREKKERFSLILESASTNQTSMYLCASSLGDSYEQYFGPGTRLTVT.

This rearrangement joins TRBV10-3 to TRBJ2-3; TRBD1 agrees at 9 bases. J was trimmed by 0 bases and V by 2 bases; bases with no gene match: 3. The germline V gene has CDR1 ENHRY and CDR2 SYGVKD. This CDR3 has 16 amino acids. CDR3 sequence reads: CAISEGTGHSTDTQYF. In DNA form, the CDR3 reads TGTGCCATCAGTGAGGGGACAGGGCATAGCACAGATACGCAGTATTTT.